This T cell receptor (beta chain) was found in a study of shared clonotypes between healthy human individuals. The wider study: A couple of women and a few men aged 18 to 49 served as donors. Study-level results: Donor clonotype sharing was expected to depend on sequencing depth.

All of the donors resided in Nashville, Tennessee, and each was a Caucasian adult. Concerning this clone: Its antigen remains unknown.

With 4 bases clipped from V and 3 bases from J, the junction kept 9 bases outside the gene matches. CDR1 and CDR2 from the germline V gene are SGHNT and YYREEE (reference sequence). The CDR3 contains 16 residues. Authors' analysis steps: Junction-only immunoSEQ data arrived without quality scores, meaning filtering differed. TCRdb keeps only in-frame clones here, not all; method: immunoSEQ multiplex PCR. From that table come the V and J calls and clone size; the DNA was used to work out D and trimming. Among fewer than 550,000 clones listed, 75% to 80% were seen once. V and J are TRBV5-4 and TRBJ2-3, with 9 positions matching TRBD2. The sample taken for sequencing was PBMCs. The clonotype was recovered from a woman between 40 and 55 years old in good health. Some clones in this sample may be carry-over from other donors' samples. The CDR3 is CASSGPSGKATDTQYF. As DNA, the CDR3 is TGTGCCAGCAGCGGACCTAGCGGGAAGGCTACAGATACGCAGTATTTT. Looking up the rest from reference TRBV5-4 and TRBJ2-3 gives the full variable domain: ETGVTQSPTHLIKTRGQQVTLRCSSQSGHNTVSWYQQALGQGPQFIFQYYREEENGRGNFPPRFSGLQFPNYSSELNVNALELDDSALYLCASSGPSGKATDTQYFGPGTRLTVL.